This TCR beta chain was identified during a study of blood T cell repertoires in COVID-19. About the research overall: Acute and convalescent COVID-19 samples came from the United States, Italy and Spain. The cDNA or gDNA used as material had been derived from T cells, B-cell-depleted T cells, or PBMCs.

The germline V gene has CDR1 SGHRS and CDR2 YFSETQ. V trimming: 7 bases; J trimming: 1 base; junction bases outside the gene matches: 2. The CDR3 sequence is 14 residues long. Original analysis: Cell counts per sample came from amplifying reference gene primers. The assay was immunoSEQ multiplex PCR, and TCRdb's table has in-frame clones only and misses some. That table is the source of V, J and clone size, and D and trimming were worked out from the DNA. The table shows about 89,000 clones, with roughly 95% occurring only once. This clonotype originated in a human donor with active COVID-19. The donor label of this sample is uncertain. V and J are TRBV5-1 and TRBJ2-1; 10 bases agree with TRBD1. The sample was peripheral blood. The CDR3 sequence is CASGQGVSYNEQFF. Written as DNA, the CDR3 is TGCGCCAGCGGACAGGGGGTTTCCTACAATGAGCAGTTCTTC.